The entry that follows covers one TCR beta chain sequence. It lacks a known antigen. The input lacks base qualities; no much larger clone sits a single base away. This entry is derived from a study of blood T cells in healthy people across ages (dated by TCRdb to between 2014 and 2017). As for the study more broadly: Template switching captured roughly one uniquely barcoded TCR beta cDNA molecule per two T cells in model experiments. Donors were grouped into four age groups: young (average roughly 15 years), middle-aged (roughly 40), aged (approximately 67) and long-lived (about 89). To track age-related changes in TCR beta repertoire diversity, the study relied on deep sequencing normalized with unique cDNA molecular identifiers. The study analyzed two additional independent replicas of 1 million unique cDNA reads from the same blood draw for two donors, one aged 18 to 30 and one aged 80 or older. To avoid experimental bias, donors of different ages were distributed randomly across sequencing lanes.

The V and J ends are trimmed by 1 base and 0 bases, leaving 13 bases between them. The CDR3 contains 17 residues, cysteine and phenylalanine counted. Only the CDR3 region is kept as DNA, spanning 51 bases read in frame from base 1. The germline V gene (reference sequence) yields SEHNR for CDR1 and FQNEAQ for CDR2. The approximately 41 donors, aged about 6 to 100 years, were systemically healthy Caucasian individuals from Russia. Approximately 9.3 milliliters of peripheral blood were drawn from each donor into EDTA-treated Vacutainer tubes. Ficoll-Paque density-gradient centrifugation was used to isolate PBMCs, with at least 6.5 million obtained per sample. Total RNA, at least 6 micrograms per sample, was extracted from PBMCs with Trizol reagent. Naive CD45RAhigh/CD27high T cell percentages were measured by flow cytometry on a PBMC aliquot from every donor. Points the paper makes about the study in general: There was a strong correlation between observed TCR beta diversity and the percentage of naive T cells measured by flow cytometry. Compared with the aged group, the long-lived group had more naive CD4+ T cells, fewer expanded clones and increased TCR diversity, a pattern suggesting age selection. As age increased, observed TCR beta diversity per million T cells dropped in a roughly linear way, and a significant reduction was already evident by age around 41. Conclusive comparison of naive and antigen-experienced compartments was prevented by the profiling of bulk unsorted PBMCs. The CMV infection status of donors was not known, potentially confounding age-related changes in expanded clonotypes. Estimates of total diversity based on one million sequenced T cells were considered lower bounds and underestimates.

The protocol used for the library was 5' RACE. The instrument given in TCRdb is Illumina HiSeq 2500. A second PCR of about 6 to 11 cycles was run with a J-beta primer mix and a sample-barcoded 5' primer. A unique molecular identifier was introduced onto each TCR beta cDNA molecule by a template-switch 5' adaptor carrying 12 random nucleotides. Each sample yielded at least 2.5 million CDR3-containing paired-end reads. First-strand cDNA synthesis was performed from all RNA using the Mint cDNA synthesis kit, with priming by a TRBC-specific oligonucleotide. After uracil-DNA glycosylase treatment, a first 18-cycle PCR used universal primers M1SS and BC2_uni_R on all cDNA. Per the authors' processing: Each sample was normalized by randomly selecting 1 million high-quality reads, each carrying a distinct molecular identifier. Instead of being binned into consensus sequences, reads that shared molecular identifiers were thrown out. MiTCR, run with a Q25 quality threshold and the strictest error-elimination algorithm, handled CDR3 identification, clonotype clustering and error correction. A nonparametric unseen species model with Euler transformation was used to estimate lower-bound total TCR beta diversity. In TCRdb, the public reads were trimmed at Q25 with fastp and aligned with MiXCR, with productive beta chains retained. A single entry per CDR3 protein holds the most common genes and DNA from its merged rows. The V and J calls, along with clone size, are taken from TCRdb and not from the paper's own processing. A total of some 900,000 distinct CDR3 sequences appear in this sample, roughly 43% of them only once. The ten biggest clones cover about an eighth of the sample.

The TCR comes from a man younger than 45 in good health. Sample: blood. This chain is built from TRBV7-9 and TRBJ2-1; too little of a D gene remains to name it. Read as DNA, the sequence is TGTGCCAGCAGCTTAGGATCGGCCGAACACTCCTACAATGAGCAGTTCTTC. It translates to CASSLGSAEHSYNEQFF.